What follows are 9 T cell receptor beta chains derived from one specimen sequenced in a study of blood T cell repertoires in COVID-19. Clones were read by immunoSEQ multiplex PCR, and TCRdb kept only the in-frame ones, dropping some. The sample consists of 360,000 or so clones, roughly 80% of them appearing once. Sequenced input: PBMCs or T cells enriched from blood (not recorded which). The origin of the receptors is a woman between 50 and 59 years old who had recovered from COVID-19.

CDR3 in amino acids: CASSLVGVVTEAFF. CDR3 bases: TGTGCCAGCAGCTTAGTCGGGGTAGTCACTGAAGCTTTCTTT. This chain joins TRBV7-2 and TRBJ1-1; D ambiguous. V was shortened by 1 base and J by 4 bases, with 10 bases between the two germline ends. The CDR3 runs 14 residues. The germline V gene encodes CDR1 SGHTA and CDR2 FQGNSA.

The J gene is TRBJ1-4, the V gene TRBV3-1 (or the pseudogene TRBV3-2), with 7 positions matching TRBD1. This CDR3 spans 16 amino acids. With 4 bases clipped from V and 2 bases from J, the junction kept 7 bases outside the gene matches. The germline CDR1 and CDR2 sequences are LGHDT and YNNKEL (reference sequence). The CDR3 DNA sequence: TGTGCCAGCAGCCTCAGGGGGTTCGTGACTAATGAAAAACTGTTTTTT. Protein product: CASSLRGFVTNEKLFF.

V is TRBV5-4 and J is TRBJ1-4; D unresolved. The CDR3 spans 13 residues. V lost 2 bases and J lost 7, with 9 bases in between. Germline CDR1 SGHNT, CDR2 YYREEE (reference sequence). CDR3 sequence: CASSLPTGEKLFF. In nucleotides, the CDR3 is TGTGCCAGCAGCTTACCCACGGGTGAAAAACTGTTTTTT.

J is TRBJ1-5 and V is TRBV15; tentatively, D is TRBD1 (6 bases). Trimming shortened V by 1 base and J by 6 bases, and 13 bases separated the two germline ends. CDR1 LNHNV and CDR2 YYDKDF come from the germline V gene (reference sequence). This CDR3 has 15 amino acids. CDR3 region: CATSRGQGSGQPQHF. In DNA, the CDR3 is TGTGCCACCAGCAGAGGTCAGGGGTCAGGTCAGCCCCAGCATTTT. The full variable domain, completed using reference TRBV15 and TRBJ1-5, is DAMVIQNPRYQVTQFGKPVTLSCSQTLNHNVMYWYQQKSSQAPKLLFHYYDKDFNNEADTPDNFQSRRPNTSFCFLDIRSPGLGDTAMYLCATSRGQGSGQPQHFGDGTRLSIL.

The rearrangement joins TRBV4-2 to TRBJ2-1, with TRBD1 matching 7 bases. Germline assignment: CDR1 LGHNA and CDR2 YNFKEQ. V shed 0 bases and J 2 bases; nucleotides not matched to a gene: 4. The CDR3 covers 16 residues. The CDR3 DNA follows: TGTGCCAGCAGCCAAGAAGACAGGGTGGCCTACAATGAGCAGTTCTTC. This translates into CASSQEDRVAYNEQFF.

The CDR3 loop is CASSPRGSGYTDTQYF. Written as DNA, the CDR3 is TGTGCCAGCAGCCCCCGGGGTAGCGGTTATACAGATACGCAGTATTTT. The genes are TRBV13 and TRBJ2-3, with a weak D call TRBD2 (6 bases). Trimming left V 5 bases short and J 3 bases short, with 18 bases between. From germline, CDR1 is PRHDT and CDR2 FYEKMQ (reference sequence). This CDR3 spans 16 amino acids.

This clone was found once. The chain employs TRBV7-9 and TRBJ1-3; 7 bases align to TRBD1. The trim removed 5 bases at V and 4 bases at J, leaving 11 bases unmatched. The V gene's germline CDR1 is SEHNR and CDR2 FQNEAQ (reference sequence). CDR3 length: 16 residues. CDR3 loop: CASSPGPGTVGNTIYF. Written as DNA, the CDR3 is TGTGCCAGCAGCCCGGGACCAGGGACAGTCGGAAACACCATATATTTT.

Regarding this clone: Distinct nucleotide sequences in the sample also encode this CDR3. The rearrangement joins TRBV20-1 to TRBJ1-5; D unclear. The CDR3 is made up of 14 amino acids. Trimming stripped 3 bases from V and 0 bases from J, with 9 bases between. Germline loops: CDR1 DFQATT, CDR2 SNEGSKA (reference sequence). The CDR3 bases are TGCAGTGCTAGTTCAGGTAATAGCAATCAGCCCCAGCATTTT. Protein product: CSASSGNSNQPQHF.

This clone appeared a few times. This rearrangement joins TRBV19 to TRBJ1-1; 10 bases agree with TRBD1. Germline CDR1 is LNHDA and CDR2 is SQIVND (reference sequence). Trimming took 1 base from V and 3 from J; bases not matched to a gene: 2. The CDR3 length is 15 residues. The CDR3 nucleotides are TGTGCCAGTAGTATAGGGGGACAGGGGTACACTGAAGCTTTCTTT. It yields the protein CASSIGGQGYTEAFF.